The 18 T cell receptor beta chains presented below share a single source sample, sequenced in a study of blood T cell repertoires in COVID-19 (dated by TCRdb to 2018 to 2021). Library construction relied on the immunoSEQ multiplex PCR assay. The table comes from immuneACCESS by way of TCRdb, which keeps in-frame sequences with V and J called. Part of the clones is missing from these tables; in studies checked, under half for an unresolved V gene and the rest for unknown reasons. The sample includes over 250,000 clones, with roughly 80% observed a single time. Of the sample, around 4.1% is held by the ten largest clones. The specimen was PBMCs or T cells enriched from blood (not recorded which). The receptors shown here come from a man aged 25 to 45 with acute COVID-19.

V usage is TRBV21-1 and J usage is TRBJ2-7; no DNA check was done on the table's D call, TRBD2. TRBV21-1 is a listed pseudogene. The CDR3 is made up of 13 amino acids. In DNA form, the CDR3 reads TGTGCCAGCAGCAAGGGTCGGGGAGGCGAGCAGTACGTC. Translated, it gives CASSKGRGGEQYV.

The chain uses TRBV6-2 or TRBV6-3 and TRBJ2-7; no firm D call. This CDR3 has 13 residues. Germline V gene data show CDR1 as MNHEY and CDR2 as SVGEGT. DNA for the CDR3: TGTGCCAGCAGTTATCTTTTATCCTCCGAGCAGTACGTC. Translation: CASSYLLSSEQYV.

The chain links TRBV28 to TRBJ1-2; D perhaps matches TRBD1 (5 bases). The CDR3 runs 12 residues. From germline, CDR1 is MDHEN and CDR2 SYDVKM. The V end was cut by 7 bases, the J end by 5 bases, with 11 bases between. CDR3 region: CASIREGYGYTF. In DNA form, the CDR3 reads TGTGCCAGCATCAGGGAAGGGTATGGCTACACCTTC.

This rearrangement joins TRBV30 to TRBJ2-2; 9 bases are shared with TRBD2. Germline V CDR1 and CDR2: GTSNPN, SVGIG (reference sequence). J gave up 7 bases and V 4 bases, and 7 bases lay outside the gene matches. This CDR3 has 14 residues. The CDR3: CAWKGLAVFGELFF. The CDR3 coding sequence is TGTGCCTGGAAGGGACTAGCAGTCTTCGGGGAGCTGTTTTTT.

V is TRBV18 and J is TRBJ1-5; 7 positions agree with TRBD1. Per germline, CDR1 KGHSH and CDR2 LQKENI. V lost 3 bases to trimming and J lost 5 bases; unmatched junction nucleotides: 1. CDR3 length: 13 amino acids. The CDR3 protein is CASSPTGDQPQHF. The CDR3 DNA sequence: TGTGCCAGCTCACCTACAGGGGATCAGCCCCAGCATTTT.

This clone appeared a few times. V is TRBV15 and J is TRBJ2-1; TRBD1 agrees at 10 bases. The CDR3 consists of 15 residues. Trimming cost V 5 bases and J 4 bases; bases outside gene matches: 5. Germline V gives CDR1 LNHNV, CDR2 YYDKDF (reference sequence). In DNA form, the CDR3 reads TGTGCCACCAGCCCCGGGACAGGGGTTTACAATGAGCAGTTCTTC. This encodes CATSPGTGVYNEQFF. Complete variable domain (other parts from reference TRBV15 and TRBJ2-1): DAMVIQNPRYQVTQFGKPVTLSCSQTLNHNVMYWYQQKSSQAPKLLFHYYDKDFNNEADTPDNFQSRRPNTSFCFLDIRSPGLGDTAMYLCATSPGTGVYNEQFFGPGTRLTVL.

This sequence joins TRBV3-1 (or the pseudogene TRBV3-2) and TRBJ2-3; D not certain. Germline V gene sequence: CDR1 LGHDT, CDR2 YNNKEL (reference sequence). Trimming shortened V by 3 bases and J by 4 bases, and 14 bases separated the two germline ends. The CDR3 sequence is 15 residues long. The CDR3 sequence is CASSHPSGPADTQYF. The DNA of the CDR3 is TGTGCCAGCAGCCATCCTTCCGGTCCCGCAGATACGCAGTATTTT.

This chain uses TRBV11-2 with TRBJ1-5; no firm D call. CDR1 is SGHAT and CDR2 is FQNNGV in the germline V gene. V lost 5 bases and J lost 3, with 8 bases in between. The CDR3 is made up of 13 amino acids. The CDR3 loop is CASSPSPNQPQHF. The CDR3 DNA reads TGTGCCAGCAGCCCCTCCCCCAATCAGCCCCAGCATTTT.

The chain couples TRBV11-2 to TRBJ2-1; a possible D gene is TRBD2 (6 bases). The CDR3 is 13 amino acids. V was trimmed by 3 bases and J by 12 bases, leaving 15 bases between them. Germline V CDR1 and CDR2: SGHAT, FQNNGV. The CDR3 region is CASSFSPGVAQFF. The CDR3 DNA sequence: TGTGCCAGCAGCTTTAGCCCGGGGGTCGCGCAGTTCTTC.

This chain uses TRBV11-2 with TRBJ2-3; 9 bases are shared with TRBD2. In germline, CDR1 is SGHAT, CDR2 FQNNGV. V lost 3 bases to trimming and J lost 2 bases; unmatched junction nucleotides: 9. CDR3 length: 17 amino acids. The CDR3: CASSFRGTSRDTDTQYF. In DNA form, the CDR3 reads TGTGCCAGCAGCTTTAGAGGGACTAGCAGGGACACAGATACGCAGTATTTT.

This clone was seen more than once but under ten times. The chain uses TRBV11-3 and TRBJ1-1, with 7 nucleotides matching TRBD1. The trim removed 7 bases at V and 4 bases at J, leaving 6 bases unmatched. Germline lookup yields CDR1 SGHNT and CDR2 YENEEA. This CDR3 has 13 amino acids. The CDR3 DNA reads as TGTGCCAGCAAATCCCAGGGGGGCACTGAAGCTTTCTTT. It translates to CASKSQGGTEAFF.

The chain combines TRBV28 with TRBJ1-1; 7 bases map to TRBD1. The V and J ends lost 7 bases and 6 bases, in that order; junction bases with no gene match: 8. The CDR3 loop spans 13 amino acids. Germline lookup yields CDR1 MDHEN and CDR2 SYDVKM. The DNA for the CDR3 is TGTGCCAGCACCCGACAGGGTCCCCCTGAAGCTTTCTTT. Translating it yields CASTRQGPPEAFF.

Here the CDR3 DNA reads TGTGCCAGCAGTCCCGGGCAGGGGGTCTCGGGTCAGCCCCAGCATTTT. It yields the protein CASSPGQGVSGQPQHF. This chain links TRBV7-2 with TRBJ1-5; TRBD1 matches 7 bases. V was clipped by 6 bases and J by 6 bases; unmatched bases: 14. Per the germline V gene, CDR1 is SGHTA and CDR2 is FQGNSA. This CDR3 is 16 amino acids long.

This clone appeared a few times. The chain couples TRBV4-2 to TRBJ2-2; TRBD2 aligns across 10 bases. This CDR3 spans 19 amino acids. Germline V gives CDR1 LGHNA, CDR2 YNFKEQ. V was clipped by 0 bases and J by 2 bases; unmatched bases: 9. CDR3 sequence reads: CASSQDEGSGGYNTGELFF. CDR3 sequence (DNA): TGTGCCAGCAGCCAAGATGAAGGTAGCGGGGGGTATAACACCGGGGAGCTGTTTTTT.

CDR3: CASSEGAGGYEKLFF. CDR3 coding DNA: TGTGCCAGCAGTGAAGGGGCAGGGGGCTATGAAAAACTGTTTTTT. This chain links TRBV6-1 with TRBJ1-4, with 8 bases matching TRBD1. V dropped 1 base and J dropped 6; count of bases not matched to a gene: 4. The CDR3 sequence is 15 residues long. Germline V lookup: CDR1 MNHNS, CDR2 SASEGT.

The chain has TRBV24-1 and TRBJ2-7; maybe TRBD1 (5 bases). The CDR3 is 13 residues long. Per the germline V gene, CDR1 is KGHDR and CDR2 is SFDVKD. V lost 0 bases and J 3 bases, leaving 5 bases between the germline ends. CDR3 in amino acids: CATSDLQGYEQYV. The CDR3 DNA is TGTGCCACCAGTGATTTGCAGGGCTACGAGCAGTACGTC.

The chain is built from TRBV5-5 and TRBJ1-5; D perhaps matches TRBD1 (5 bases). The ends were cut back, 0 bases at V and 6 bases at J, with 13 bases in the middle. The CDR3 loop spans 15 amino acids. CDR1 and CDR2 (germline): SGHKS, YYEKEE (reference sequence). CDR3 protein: CASSLANSGRQPQHF. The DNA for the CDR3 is TGTGCCAGCAGCTTGGCCAACTCAGGGCGTCAGCCCCAGCATTTT.

As DNA, the CDR3 is TGTGCCAGCAGCTTACACCGGTCTAGCACTGAAGCTTTCTTT. This gives the protein CASSLHRSSTEAFF. The chain couples TRBV11-3 to TRBJ1-1; D is uncertain. Germline V CDR1 and CDR2: SGHNT, YENEEA. The CDR3 is 14 residues long. Trimming left V 2 bases short and J 4 bases short, with 11 bases between.